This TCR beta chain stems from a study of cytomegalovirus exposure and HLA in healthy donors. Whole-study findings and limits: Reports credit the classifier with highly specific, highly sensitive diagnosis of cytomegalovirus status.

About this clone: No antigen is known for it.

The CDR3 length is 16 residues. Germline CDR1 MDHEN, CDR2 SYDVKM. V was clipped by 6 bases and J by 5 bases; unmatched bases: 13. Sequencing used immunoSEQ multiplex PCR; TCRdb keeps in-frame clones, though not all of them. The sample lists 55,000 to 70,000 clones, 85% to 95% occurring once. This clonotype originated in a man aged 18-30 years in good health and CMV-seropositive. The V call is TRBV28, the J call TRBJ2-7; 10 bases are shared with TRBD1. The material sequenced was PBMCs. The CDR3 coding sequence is TGTGCCAGCAGCCAAGACCCGGGACAGGGGTGGGACGAGCAGTACTTC. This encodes CASSQDPGQGWDEQYF.